This passage covers 2 T cell receptor beta chains from one sample sequenced in a study of blood T cell repertoires in COVID-19. Libraries were prepared by immunoSEQ multiplex PCR; TCRdb keeps only in-frame clonotypes and omits some of them. The table includes about 140,000 clones, over 75% detected once. The sequenced sample consisted of peripheral blood. The receptors were sampled from a man between 65 and 80 years old with acute or convalescent COVID-19.

The chain has TRBV10-3 and TRBJ2-2; 7 bases align to TRBD2. This CDR3 contains 15 residues. From germline, CDR1 is ENHRY and CDR2 SYGVKD. V was clipped by 5 bases and J by 2 bases; unmatched bases: 5. The CDR3 DNA is TGTGCCATCAGTCGACTAGCAGATAACACCGGGGAGCTGTTTTTT. This codes for CAISRLADNTGELFF.

The V call is TRBV19, the J call TRBJ1-1, with D perhaps TRBD1 (6 bases). From germline, CDR1 is LNHDA and CDR2 SQIVND (reference sequence). V lost 3 bases, J lost 4 bases, and 15 bases lay in between. CDR3 length equals 15 residues. The CDR3 DNA follows: TGTGCCAGTAGTATGGCCAGGGGAGGGGGCACTGAAGCTTTCTTT. Protein product: CASSMARGGGTEAFF.